The 10 T cell receptor beta chains below come from one sample, sequenced in a study of CD8 T cells in ankylosing spondylitis. Each CDR3 protein is one row after TCRdb ran MiXCR on the 5' RACE reads. The table has about 39,000 distinct CDR3 sequences, 3% to 4.5% seen once. Sequencing was performed on blood, either unsorted or a sorted T cell fraction (not recorded which). These receptor sequences come from a female donor with ankylosing spondylitis or in good health (not recorded which).

This clonotype turned up a few times. The genes are TRBV9 and TRBJ2-3, with D hard to call. The V end was cut by 5 bases, the J end by 2 bases, with 3 bases between. The germline V gene encodes CDR1 SGDLS and CDR2 YYNGEE. This CDR3 has 11 amino acids. DNA for the CDR3: TGTGCCAGCAGTTACACAGATACGCAGTATTTT. This gives the protein CASSYTDTQYF.

This clonotype was observed at least ten times. Here the CDR3 reads CASSPRVSGGGAGANVLTF. DNA for the CDR3: TGTGCCAGCAGCCCGAGAGTTTCCGGTGGAGGCGCTGGGGCCAACGTCCTGACTTTC. The chain links TRBV9 to TRBJ2-6; tentatively, D is TRBD2 (5 bases). Germline CDR1 reads SGDLS; CDR2 reads YYNGEE. This CDR3 has 19 amino acids. The V end lost 4 bases, the J end lost 2 bases, and 22 bases lay between the germline ends. Combining the CDR3 with reference TRBV9 and TRBJ2-6 gives the whole variable domain DSGVTQTPKHLITATGQRVTLRCSPRSGDLSVYWYQQSLDQGLQFLIQYYNGEERAKGNILERFSAQQFPDLHSELNLSSLELGDSALYFCASSPRVSGGGAGANVLTFGAGSRLTVL.

In this sample, this clonotype turned up many times. The chain carries TRBV9 and TRBJ2-2; D remains ambiguous. The V end was cut by 0 bases, the J end by 4 bases, with 10 bases between. CDR1 SGDLS and CDR2 YYNGEE come from the germline V gene. There are 15 residues in the CDR3. The CDR3 loop reads CASSVDGRITGELFF. In DNA, the CDR3 is TGTGCCAGCAGCGTAGATGGACGGATCACCGGGGAGCTGTTTTTT.

In this sample, this clonotype turned up once. A much larger clone is a single base away; this may be a read error. The chain is built from TRBV9 and TRBJ2-3; possibly TRBD1 or TRBD2 for D (7 bases each). The CDR3 is 19 residues long. The germline CDR1 and CDR2 sequences are SGDLS and YYNGEE. The CDR3 protein is CACSAVGRGRETSTDTQYF. Written as DNA, the CDR3 is TGTGCCTGCAGCGCCGTAGGGAGGGGGCGAGAAACTAGCACAGATACGCAGTATTTT.

This clonotype was detected ten times or more. The gene calls are TRBV9 and TRBJ2-1; tentatively, D is TRBD2 (6 bases). Trimming stripped 1 base from V and 4 bases from J, with 12 bases between. In germline, CDR1 is SGDLS, CDR2 YYNGEE. This CDR3 has 15 amino acids. The CDR3 sequence: CASSVPGTLYNEQFF. CDR3 in DNA: TGTGCCAGCAGCGTACCCGGGACTCTATACAATGAGCAGTTCTTC.

Many counts were recorded for this clonotype. V usage is TRBV9 and J usage is TRBJ2-5, with 15 bases aligning to TRBD2. The germline CDR1 and CDR2 sequences are SGDLS and YYNGEE. V shed 3 bases, J shed 4 bases, and the junction held 4 bases outside the gene matches. The length of the CDR3 is 16 residues. The CDR3 here is CASSGTSGGAGETQYF. The CDR3 region has the DNA TGTGCCAGCAGCGGGACTAGCGGGGGGGCAGGAGAGACCCAGTACTTC.

This clonotype was detected ten times or more. The J gene is TRBJ2-6, the V gene TRBV9; no firm D call. With 0 bases removed from V and 0 bases from J, the gap between germline ends came to 13 bases. The germline CDR1 and CDR2 sequences are SGDLS and YYNGEE. This CDR3 has 18 residues. The CDR3 spells CASSVVPNPPSGANVLTF. The CDR3 nucleotides are TGTGCCAGCAGCGTAGTTCCCAATCCCCCCTCTGGGGCCAACGTCCTGACTTTC.

This clonotype has at least ten counts. The V and J genes are TRBV9 and TRBJ2-3; D ambiguous. This CDR3 contains 13 residues. CDR1 SGDLS and CDR2 YYNGEE come from the germline V gene. V lost 4 bases and J 1 base, leaving 7 bases between the germline ends. The CDR3 DNA reads TGTGCCAGCAGCTCCCTCGGCACAGATACGCAGTATTTT. Amino acids: CASSSLGTDTQYF.

Ten or more counts support this clonotype. J is TRBJ2-5 and V is TRBV9, with TRBD2 identical over 9 bases. CDR3 length: 18 amino acids. V was pared by 0 bases and J by 5 bases, with 14 bases of the junction left unmatched. CDR1 and CDR2 from the germline V gene are SGDLS and YYNGEE. The CDR3 DNA sequence: TGTGCCAGCAGCGTAGGAGGCCCCGCAGCGGGGGGCAGTGAGACCCAGTACTTC. It codes for CASSVGGPAAGGSETQYF.

There are many counts of this clonotype. One end of the junction is discordant with germline, which a read error may explain. The genes are TRBV9 and TRBJ2-1; D is perhaps TRBD2 (5 bases). CDR1 is SGDLS and CDR2 is YYNGEE in the germline V gene. The length of the CDR3 is 16 residues. For the CDR3, the DNA is TGTGCCAGCAGCCCGGGGTGGTCTTCTGACTACGATGAGCAGTTCTTC. Translation: CASSPGWSSDYDEQFF.